Detailed here is one TCR beta chain. Antigen specificity is unknown. The data were obtained in a study of persistence of HIV-infected CD4 T cells. The study's findings and limits: CMV- and Gag-responding cells had lower TCRbeta richness than CD3/CD28-responding cells.

The V end was cut by 5 bases, the J end by 0 bases, with 10 bases between. The germline CDR1 and CDR2 sequences are SQVTM and ANQGSEA. This CDR3 region has 13 residues. This was the immunoSEQ version 4 assay in survey mode. The repertoire was sequenced with immunoSEQ multiplex PCR; TCRdb's copy has only in-frame clones and lacks some. The sample comprises over 35,000 clones, roughly 90% of which are singletons, and under 1.2% rests with the top ten. Nonspecific anti-CD3/anti-CD28 bead stimulation represents the broad CD4+ T cell repertoire. CD4+ T cells upregulating both CD40 ligand and CD69 were sorted as responding cells.

The chain is built from TRBV29-1 and TRBJ1-1; D gene uncertain. This sample comprised CD4+ T cells sorted from PBMCs after approximately 19-hour stimulation, obtained from a patient who received antiretroviral therapy. The TCR comes from an adult man with HIV who was CMV-seropositive. CDR3: CSVSVLMNTEAFF. The CDR3 DNA is TGCAGCGTTTCGGTCCTCATGAACACTGAAGCTTTCTTT.